What follows are 21 T cell receptor beta chains derived from one specimen sequenced in a study of blood T cell repertoires in COVID-19. This table comes from immunoSEQ multiplex PCR, and its TCRdb copy is limited to in-frame clones, with some not included. The sample lists fewer than 95,000 clones, 80% to 90% occurring once. The sample was peripheral blood. These receptors were collected from a man in his fifties or sixties with acute or convalescent COVID-19.

The CDR3 nucleotides read TGTGCCAGTAGTATTCACGGGGGTAGGGCAGATACGCAGTATTTT. Encoded protein: CASSIHGGRADTQYF. The rearrangement joins TRBV19 to TRBJ2-3; a weak D match, TRBD2 (6 bases). Deletions cut 3 bases from V and 4 bases from J, with 14 bases between. This CDR3 contains 15 residues. Per germline, CDR1 LNHDA and CDR2 SQIVND (reference sequence).

This chain joins TRBV27 and TRBJ1-6; a weak D match, TRBD1 (6 bases). Germline V lookup: CDR1 MNHEY, CDR2 SMNVEV (reference sequence). Between the trimmed V and J ends, which lost 4 bases and 4 bases, there was a span of 14 bases. This CDR3 has 16 amino acids. The CDR3 bases are TGTGCCAGCAGTTCTCCCGACAGGCTGTATAATTCACCCCTCCACTTT. This sequence encodes CASSSPDRLYNSPLHF.

The rearrangement uses TRBV7-2 and TRBJ1-6; D uncertain. Looked up from germline, CDR1 is SGHTA and CDR2 is FQGNSA. Trimming pared 2 bases from V and 3 bases from J, leaving 5 bases between. This CDR3 has 14 amino acids. CDR3 amino acids: CASSLSNYNSPLHF. CDR3 DNA: TGTGCCAGCAGCTTATCCAACTATAATTCACCCCTCCACTTT.

The chain recombines TRBV7-9 with TRBJ2-5, with D possibly being TRBD2 (5 bases). The CDR3 has 15 residues. V was clipped by 5 bases and J by 4 bases, with 17 bases between them. Germline V gives CDR1 SEHNR, CDR2 FQNEAQ (reference sequence). CDR3 DNA sequence: TGTGCCAGCAGCCGAGCCATAGCCGAGGGAGAGACCCAGTACTTC. As protein: CASSRAIAEGETQYF.

The rearrangement links TRBV7-2 to TRBJ2-2; 9 bases line up with TRBD2. V was pared by 5 bases and J by 0 bases, with 13 bases of the junction left unmatched. The CDR3 is 19 amino acids. The V gene's germline CDR1 is SGHTA and CDR2 FQGNSA. CDR3 residues: CASSPRYSGGQSNTGELFF. The CDR3 region has the DNA TGTGCCAGCAGCCCCCGGTACAGCGGGGGGCAATCGAACACCGGGGAGCTGTTTTTT.

V is TRBV9 and J is TRBJ2-3; 13 bases line up with TRBD2. With V trimmed by 1 base and J by 9 bases, 8 bases remained unmatched. This CDR3 comprises 16 residues. Germline CDR1 is SGDLS and CDR2 is YYNGEE. CDR3 protein: CASSVSLGLAGETQYF. The DNA for the CDR3 is TGTGCCAGCAGCGTAAGCCTAGGACTAGCGGGGGAGACGCAGTATTTT.

The chain joins TRBV21-1 to TRBJ1-6; no DNA check was done on the table's D call, TRBD1. TRBV21-1 is a documented pseudogene. This CDR3 is built from 20 residues. The DNA of the CDR3 is TGTGCCAGCAGCCTACCCCGGGACAGAAACCCAGACTCCTATAATTCACCCCTCCACTTT. Its protein is CASSLPRDRNPDSYNSPLHF.

The gene calls are TRBV6-5 and TRBJ1-2; 7 positions agree with TRBD1. Germline-derived CDR1 and CDR2 are MNHEY and SVGAGI. This CDR3 contains 15 residues. V trimming: 6 bases; J trimming: 2 bases; junction bases outside the gene matches: 9. The CDR3 is CASRDRVQSNYGYTF. CDR3 nucleotides: TGTGCCAGCAGAGACAGGGTACAATCAAACTATGGCTACACCTTC.

A word on this clone: Different DNA sequences within this sample yield the same CDR3. This rearrangement joins TRBV29-1 to TRBJ1-3; no clear D. V gave up 4 bases and J gave up 1 base, with 5 bases separating them. In germline, CDR1 is SQVTM, CDR2 ANQGSEA. The CDR3 consists of 12 residues. The CDR3 loop reads CSVAVSGNTIYF. CDR3 nucleotides: TGCAGCGTTGCGGTTTCTGGAAACACCATATATTTT. The variable domain in full, with the rest retrieved from reference TRBV29-1 and TRBJ1-3, is SAVISQKPSRDICQRGTSLTIQCQVDSQVTMMFWYRQQPGQSLTLIATANQGSEATYESGFVIDKFPISRPNLTFSTLTVSNMSPEDSSIYLCSVAVSGNTIYFGEGSWLTVV.

The chain uses TRBV7-8 and TRBJ1-6; TRBD1 matches 9 bases. V was pared by 6 bases and J by 7 bases, with 7 bases of the junction left unmatched. The CDR3 is made up of 15 amino acids. Germline-derived CDR1 and CDR2 are SGHVS and FQNEAQ. CDR3 region: CASRVTTGGNSPLHF. DNA of the CDR3: TGTGCCAGCAGGGTGACCACAGGGGGCAATTCACCCCTCCACTTT.

V usage is TRBV6-2 or TRBV6-3 and J usage is TRBJ2-5; 8 bases fit TRBD2. V was clipped by 5 bases and J by 2 bases; unmatched bases: 10. This CDR3 is built from 16 residues. CDR1 and CDR2 (germline): MNHEY, SVGEGT. In DNA, the CDR3 is TGTGCCAGCAGTCATCCTTCAGCGGGAGCGCAAGAGACCCAGTACTTC. Its translation is CASSHPSAGAQETQYF.

The chain combines TRBV6-6 with TRBJ1-5; tentative D call: TRBD1 (5 bases). Between the trimmed V and J ends, which lost 8 bases and 3 bases, there was a span of 8 bases. CDR1 MNHNY and CDR2 SVGAGI come from the germline V gene (reference sequence). The CDR3 contains 12 residues. The chain's CDR3 is CASGGVNQPQHF. The DNA of the CDR3 is TGTGCCAGCGGGGGGGTCAATCAGCCCCAGCATTTT.

The chain has TRBV4-1 and TRBJ2-3, with TRBD2 matching over 10 bases. Germline V lookup: CDR1 MGHRA, CDR2 YSYEKL. Trimming took 1 base from V and 2 from J; bases not matched to a gene: 6. The CDR3 extends over 17 amino acids. CDR3: CASSQGSGGVFTDTQYF. The CDR3 DNA follows: TGCGCCAGCAGCCAAGGCAGCGGGGGGGTTTTCACAGATACGCAGTATTTT.

J is TRBJ1-6 and V is TRBV3-1 (or the pseudogene TRBV3-2), with D tentatively TRBD1 (5 bases). Trimming stripped 0 bases from V and 10 bases from J, with 10 bases between. The CDR3 spans 14 residues. CDR1 and CDR2 (germline): LGHDT, YNNKEL (reference sequence). CDR3 coding DNA: TGTGCCAGCAGCCAAGATGGGGGGAACTCACCCCTCCACTTT. It encodes CASSQDGGNSPLHF.

The chain carries TRBV6-5 and TRBJ1-1; D is unresolved. Trimming pared 2 bases from V and 3 bases from J, leaving 13 bases between. The germline V gene encodes CDR1 MNHEY and CDR2 SVGAGI. The CDR3 contains 15 residues. CDR3 sequence reads: CASSYAVRGYTEAFF. The CDR3 nucleotides read TGTGCCAGCAGTTACGCGGTAAGAGGGTACACTGAAGCTTTCTTT.

This clone was detected only a few times. V gene TRBV18 combines with J gene TRBJ1-6; 7 bases are shared with TRBD1. CDR3 length: 17 residues. Trimming removed 0 bases from V and 8 bases from J; junction bases left unmatched: 10. Germline V gene lookup returns CDR1 KGHSH and CDR2 LQKENI. DNA for the CDR3: TGTGCCAGCTCACCACCGACGACAGGGTCCTCATATTCACCCCTCCACTTT. Protein sequence: CASSPPTTGSSYSPLHF.

The chain recombines TRBV13 with TRBJ1-2; 12 positions agree with TRBD1. Germline CDR1 PRHDT, CDR2 FYEKMQ (reference sequence). The CDR3 has 15 amino acids. The trim removed 5 bases at V and 4 bases at J, leaving 5 bases unmatched. The CDR3 coding sequence is TGTGCCAGCAGCCTAACGGGACAGGGGGCCTATGGCTACACCTTC. It codes for CASSLTGQGAYGYTF.

This clone was seen once. The CDR3 coding sequence is TGTGCCAGCTCACCCTTGACAGGCCCAGAGACCCAGTACTTC. This encodes CASSPLTGPETQYF. The chain joins TRBV18 to TRBJ2-5; the D gene is possibly TRBD1 (6 bases). V lost 3 bases and J lost 4, with 12 bases in between. Germline lookup yields CDR1 KGHSH and CDR2 LQKENI. This CDR3 has 14 residues.

This clone has just one count. The CDR3 protein is CASSLIGGYEAFF. The CDR3 DNA follows: TGTGCCAGCAGCTTAATAGGAGGGTATGAAGCTTTCTTT. The chain links TRBV7-3 to TRBJ1-1; D uncertain. Deletions cut 1 base from V and 7 bases from J, with 10 bases between. The germline CDR1 and CDR2 sequences are SGHTA and FQGTGA. This CDR3 is built from 13 residues.

This chain links TRBV5-6 with TRBJ1-6, with 7 bases that match TRBD1. This CDR3 is built from 14 residues. Germline CDR1 is SGHDT and CDR2 is YYEEEE. With V trimmed by 5 bases and J by 10 bases, 9 bases remained unmatched. The DNA for the CDR3 is TGTGCCAGCAGTACTACAGGGGCGAGGTCACCCCTCCACTTT. This sequence encodes CASSTTGARSPLHF.

This chain uses TRBV3-1 (or the pseudogene TRBV3-2) with TRBJ2-7; possibly TRBD1 for D (5 bases). Trimming pared 3 bases from V and 4 bases from J, leaving 7 bases between. Germline V gene data show CDR1 as LGHDT and CDR2 as YNNKEL (reference sequence). CDR3 length equals 12 residues. For the CDR3, the DNA is TGTGCCAGCAGCCACACAGGTTACGAGCAGTACTTC. It yields the protein CASSHTGYEQYF.